These 20 T cell receptor beta chains came from one sample sequenced in a study of blood T cell repertoires in COVID-19. Data came from immunoSEQ multiplex PCR; TCRdb stores just in-frame clones and leaves some out. The sample consists of 75,000 to 90,000 clones, roughly 82% of them appearing once. The sample consisted of peripheral blood. The receptors shown here come from a man in his fifties or sixties with active COVID-19.

Here the CDR3 DNA reads TGTGCCAGCAGTGAGGGACGACAGGTTAAGCAGTACTTC. Residues: CASSEGRQVKQYF. V usage is TRBV25-1 and J usage is TRBJ2-7; tentative D call: TRBD1 (6 bases). V gave up 3 bases and J gave up 8 bases, with 14 bases separating them. Germline CDR1 MGHDK, CDR2 SYGVNS. The CDR3 is 13 amino acids.

CDR3 sequence: CASSLGIGTAMTYEQYF. The CDR3 DNA follows: TGCGCCAGCAGCTTGGGCATCGGGACAGCTATGACCTACGAGCAGTACTTC. The chain has TRBV5-1 and TRBJ2-7; 7 bases are a match to TRBD1. From germline, CDR1 is SGHRS and CDR2 YFSETQ. CDR3 size: 17 residues. The trim removed 0 bases at V and 2 bases at J, leaving 11 bases unmatched.

The chain combines TRBV24-1 with TRBJ1-2, with a possible D match to TRBD1 (5 bases). CDR3 length equals 12 residues. V gave up 2 bases and J gave up 8 bases, with 8 bases separating them. Germline assignment: CDR1 KGHDR and CDR2 SFDVKD. The CDR3 region has the DNA TGTGCCACCAGTGATTCGGGGGAAGGCTACACCTTC. Encoded protein: CATSDSGEGYTF.

This rearrangement joins TRBV5-4 to TRBJ2-2, with no clear D. This CDR3 has 12 residues. Looked up from germline, CDR1 is SGHNT and CDR2 is YYREEE (reference sequence). V lost 2 bases to trimming and J lost 7 bases, with 6 bases between them. The CDR3 spells CASSLGGGELFF. Written as DNA, the CDR3 is TGTGCCAGCAGCTTAGGCGGCGGGGAGCTGTTTTTT.

The CDR3 DNA reads as TGTGCCAGCAGCTTAGCCCTAGCGGGGGGACCGCCGGGGGAGCAGTACTTC. Protein: CASSLALAGGPPGEQYF. The chain joins TRBV11-2 to TRBJ2-7; 11 nucleotides align to TRBD2. The CDR3 sequence is 17 residues long. The ends lost 1 base at V and 7 bases at J; junction bases unmatched: 12. CDR1 SGHAT and CDR2 FQNNGV come from the germline V gene.

The chain is built from TRBV5-1 and TRBJ2-1; D is undetermined. V lost 4 bases and J 0 bases, leaving 11 bases between the germline ends. Germline CDR1 SGHRS, CDR2 YFSETQ. CDR3 length: 15 residues. The CDR3 DNA sequence: TGCGCCAGCAGCCTGGACGTGAGCTCCTACAATGAGCAGTTCTTC. Translation: CASSLDVSSYNEQFF.

The genes are TRBV30 and TRBJ1-4; D perhaps matches TRBD1 (6 bases). The germline CDR1 and CDR2 sequences are GTSNPN and SVGIG (reference sequence). This CDR3 comprises 13 residues. The V gene lost 1 base and the J gene lost 6 bases, with 9 bases spanning the gap. The CDR3 nucleotides read TGTGCCTGGAGTGAACAGGGCGATGAAAAACTGTTTTTT. Its translation: CAWSEQGDEKLFF.

This clone has more than one count but fewer than ten. The rearrangement links TRBV6-4 to TRBJ1-2; D is possibly TRBD1 (6 bases). CDR1 is MRHNA, CDR2 SNTAGT, per germline. The CDR3 extends over 18 amino acids. V dropped 2 bases and J dropped 4 bases, with 23 bases sitting between them. CDR3 in DNA: TGTGCCAGCAGTGACGCCTACTACTCCCGACAGGATTTCTATGGCTACACCTTC. Translation gives CASSDAYYSRQDFYGYTF.

V gene TRBV5-4 combines with J gene TRBJ1-2, with D unresolved. Trimming left V 2 bases short and J 3 bases short, with 11 bases between. The germline gives CDR1 SGHNT, CDR2 YYREEE (reference sequence). This CDR3 is built from 14 residues. DNA of the CDR3: TGTGCCAGCAGCTTAGGTCAGCGGGACTATGGCTACACCTTC. Its translation: CASSLGQRDYGYTF.

This clone was recorded only once. V and J are TRBV5-1 and TRBJ1-3, with D unresolved. The CDR3 has 17 amino acids. Deletions cut 4 bases from V and 0 bases from J, with 17 bases between. Per germline, CDR1 SGHRS and CDR2 YFSETQ. The CDR3 DNA is TGCGCCAGCAGCCCTGTGCAGTCGCCCAGCTCTGGAAACACCATATATTTT. Protein product: CASSPVQSPSSGNTIYF.

This chain joins TRBV7-9 and TRBJ1-2, with TRBD1 matching 7 bases. Germline trimming cut 3 bases from V and 6 bases from J; bases unmatched to any gene: 1. Per germline, CDR1 SEHNR and CDR2 FQNEAQ (reference sequence). The CDR3 covers 12 residues. The DNA for the CDR3 is TGTGCCAGCAGCTTCGGACAGGATGGCTACACCTTC. It yields the protein CASSFGQDGYTF.

There are a few counts of this clone. The chain carries TRBV5-1 and TRBJ2-7; TRBD1 matches 8 bases. CDR3 length equals 14 residues. Germline V gene lookup returns CDR1 SGHRS and CDR2 YFSETQ. V lost 4 bases and J lost 3; bases outside the gene matches: 6. CDR3 sequence reads: CASSLQGEFYEQYF. The CDR3 coding sequence is TGCGCCAGCAGCCTACAGGGGGAATTCTACGAGCAGTACTTC.

The chain couples TRBV18 to TRBJ1-2; D ambiguous. V was pared by 3 bases and J by 5 bases, with 16 bases between. From germline, CDR1 is KGHSH and CDR2 LQKENI. This CDR3 region has 15 residues. The CDR3 protein is CASSPRNDRTYGYTF. CDR3 DNA: TGTGCCAGCTCACCGCGTAATGACCGGACTTATGGCTACACCTTC. Full variable domain (remainder filled in from reference TRBV18 and TRBJ1-2): NAGVMQNPRHLVRRRGQEARLRCSPMKGHSHVYWYRQLPEEGLKFMVYLQKENIIDESGMPKERFSAEFPKEGPSILRIQQVVRGDSAAYFCASSPRNDRTYGYTFGSGTRLTVV.

The chain recombines TRBV9 with TRBJ2-5, with 11 bases lining up with TRBD1. Germline CDR1 SGDLS, CDR2 YYNGEE. V shed 2 bases and J 3 bases; nucleotides not matched to a gene: 6. The CDR3 covers 16 residues. In DNA, the CDR3 is TGTGCCAGCAGCGTGGGGGACAGGGGGGCCAAAGAGACCCAGTACTTC. Translating it yields CASSVGDRGAKETQYF.

This clone was seen more than once but under ten times. The chain combines TRBV30 with TRBJ2-2; 7 nucleotides match TRBD1. V lost 4 bases to trimming and J lost 6 bases; unmatched junction nucleotides: 5. Germline CDR1 is GTSNPN and CDR2 is SVGIG (reference sequence). The CDR3 consists of 13 residues. CDR3 nucleotides: TGTGCCTGGACTCTGGACAGGTCCGGGGAGCTGTTTTTT. This codes for CAWTLDRSGELFF.

This chain connects TRBV19 to TRBJ2-4, with a tentative D call TRBD1 (6 bases). V was pared by 7 bases and J by 7 bases, with 20 bases between. Germline V CDR1 and CDR2: LNHDA, SQIVND (reference sequence). The CDR3 covers 15 residues. The CDR3 DNA is TGTGCCAGTACGACGGACAGATCGTTGGGGAACATTCAGTACTTC. Amino acid sequence: CASTTDRSLGNIQYF. The full variable domain, rest sourced from reference TRBV19 and TRBJ2-4, is DGGITQSPKYLFRKEGQNVTLSCEQNLNHDAMYWYRQDPGQGLRLIYYSQIVNDFQKGDIAEGYSVSREKKESFPLTVTSAQKNPTAFYLCASTTDRSLGNIQYFGAGTRLSVL.

The chain has TRBV6-6 and TRBJ1-2; 8 positions agree with TRBD1. Germline assignment: CDR1 MNHNY and CDR2 SVGAGI (reference sequence). With V trimmed by 6 bases and J by 8 bases, 11 bases remained unmatched. This CDR3 comprises 14 residues. In DNA, the CDR3 is TGTGCCAGCAGCCCGACAGGGGAGGGCAACGGCTACACCTTC. This translates into CASSPTGEGNGYTF.

The chain recombines TRBV24-1 with TRBJ2-3; TRBD1 matches 8 bases. Unmatched junction bases numbered 10, after V lost 5 bases and J lost 4 bases. Germline V gene lookup returns CDR1 KGHDR and CDR2 SFDVKD. The CDR3 loop spans 16 amino acids. The CDR3 here is CATSGTGTGIPDTQYF. The CDR3, as DNA: TGTGCCACCAGTGGAACCGGGACAGGCATCCCAGATACGCAGTATTTT.

The chain is built from TRBV5-4 and TRBJ2-3; TRBD2 aligns across 7 bases. Germline V gene sequence: CDR1 SGHNT, CDR2 YYREEE (reference sequence). Unmatched junction bases numbered 9, after V lost 4 bases and J lost 1 base. The CDR3 is 16 residues long. The CDR3 region is CASSGGGATRTDTQYF. CDR3 nucleotide sequence: TGTGCCAGCAGCGGGGGAGGGGCGACACGCACAGATACGCAGTATTTT. Filled out from reference TRBV5-4 and TRBJ2-3, the complete variable domain reads ETGVTQSPTHLIKTRGQQVTLRCSSQSGHNTVSWYQQALGQGPQFIFQYYREEENGRGNFPPRFSGLQFPNYSSELNVNALELDDSALYLCASSGGGATRTDTQYFGPGTRLTVL.

This clone came up once. The rearrangement uses TRBV19 and TRBJ1-5, with 7 bases fitting TRBD1. Germline CDR1 reads LNHDA; CDR2 reads SQIVND (reference sequence). This CDR3 has 17 residues. The junction had 12 bases not matched to a gene; V was cut back by 5 bases and J by 2 bases. The CDR3 sequence is CASSPRQGALGNQPQHF. DNA of the CDR3: TGTGCCAGTAGTCCCCGACAGGGCGCCCTTGGCAATCAGCCCCAGCATTTT.